One TCR beta chain is described in this entry. The repertoire was sequenced with immunoSEQ multiplex PCR; TCRdb's copy has only in-frame clones and lacks some. The sample consists of tens of thousands of clones, 92% of them appearing once. This record comes from a study of technical replicates of blood from several donors. Germline V lookup: CDR1 SNHLY, CDR2 FYNNEI. The V segment lost 4 bases and the J segment 3 bases; nucleotides outside the gene matches: 5. The CDR3 is 14 amino acids. This clonotype originated in a human donor in good health. V and J are TRBV2 and TRBJ2-5; TRBD2 aligns across 7 bases. Sequencing was performed on T cells isolated from PBMCs. The CDR3 DNA reads as TGTGCCAGCAGTGTGGGGGGACTAAAAGAGACCCAGTACTTC. Residues: CASSVGGLKETQYF.